This paragraph reports one T cell receptor beta chain. The sample belongs to a study of blood T cell repertoires in COVID-19. The CDR3 consists of 13 residues. The ends lost 8 bases at V and 6 bases at J; junction bases unmatched: 7. The germline gives CDR1 SGHRS, CDR2 YFSETQ. Measured with immunoSEQ multiplex PCR; TCRdb has only the in-frame clones, and not every one. The repertoire holds around 100,000 clones, with approximately 87% as singletons. This clonotype was sampled from a human donor in a cohort sampled during active COVID-19. Sequencing input: peripheral blood. The chain recombines TRBV5-1 with TRBJ2-2, with 7 bases aligning to TRBD1. CDR3 in amino acids: CASRTQGAGELFF. DNA for the CDR3: TGCGCCAGTCGTACTCAGGGGGCCGGGGAGCTGTTTTTT.